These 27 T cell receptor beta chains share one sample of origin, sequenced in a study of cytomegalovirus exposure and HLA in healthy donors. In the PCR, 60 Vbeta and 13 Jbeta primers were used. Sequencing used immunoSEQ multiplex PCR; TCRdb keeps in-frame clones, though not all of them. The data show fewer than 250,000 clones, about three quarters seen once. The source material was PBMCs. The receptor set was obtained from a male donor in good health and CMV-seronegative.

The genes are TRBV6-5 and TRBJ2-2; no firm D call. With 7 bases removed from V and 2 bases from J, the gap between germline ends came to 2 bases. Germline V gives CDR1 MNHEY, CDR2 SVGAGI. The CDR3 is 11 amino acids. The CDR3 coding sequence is TGTGCCAGCACAAACACCGGGGAGCTGTTTTTT. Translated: CASTNTGELFF.

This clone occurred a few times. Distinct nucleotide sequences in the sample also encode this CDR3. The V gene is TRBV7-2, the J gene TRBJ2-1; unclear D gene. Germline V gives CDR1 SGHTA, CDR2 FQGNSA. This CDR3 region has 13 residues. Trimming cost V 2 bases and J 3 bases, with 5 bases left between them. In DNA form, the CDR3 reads TGTGCCAGCAGCTTACAGGTCTACAATGAGCAGTTCTTC. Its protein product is CASSLQVYNEQFF.

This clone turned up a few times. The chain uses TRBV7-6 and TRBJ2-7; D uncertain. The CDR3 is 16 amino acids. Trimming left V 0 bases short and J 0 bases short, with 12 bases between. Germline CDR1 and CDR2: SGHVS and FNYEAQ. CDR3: CASSLAARSSSYEQYF. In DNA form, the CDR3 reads TGTGCCAGCAGCTTAGCAGCCAGGTCCAGCTCCTACGAGCAGTACTTC.

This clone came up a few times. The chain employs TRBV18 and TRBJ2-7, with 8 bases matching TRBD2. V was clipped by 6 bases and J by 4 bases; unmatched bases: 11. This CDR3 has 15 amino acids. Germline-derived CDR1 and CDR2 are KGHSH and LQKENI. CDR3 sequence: CASSQEAGGSYEQYF. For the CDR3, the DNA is TGTGCCAGCTCCCAGGAGGCGGGGGGCTCATACGAGCAGTACTTC.

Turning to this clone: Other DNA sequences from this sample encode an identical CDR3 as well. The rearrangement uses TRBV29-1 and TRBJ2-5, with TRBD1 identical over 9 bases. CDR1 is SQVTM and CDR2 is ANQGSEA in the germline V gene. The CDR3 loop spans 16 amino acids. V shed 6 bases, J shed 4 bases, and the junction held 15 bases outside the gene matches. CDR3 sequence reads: CSVAGGDREVGETQYF. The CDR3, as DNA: TGCAGCGTCGCAGGTGGGGACAGGGAGGTTGGAGAGACCCAGTACTTC.

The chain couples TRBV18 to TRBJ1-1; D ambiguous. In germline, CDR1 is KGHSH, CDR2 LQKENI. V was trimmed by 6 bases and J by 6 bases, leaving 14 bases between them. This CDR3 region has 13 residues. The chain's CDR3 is CASSRAGGAEAFF. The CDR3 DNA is TGTGCCAGCTCCCGAGCGGGTGGGGCTGAAGCTTTCTTT.

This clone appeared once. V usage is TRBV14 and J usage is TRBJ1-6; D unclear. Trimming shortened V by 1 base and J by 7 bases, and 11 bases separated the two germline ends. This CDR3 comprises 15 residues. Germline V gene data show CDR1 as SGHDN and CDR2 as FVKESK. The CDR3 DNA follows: TGTGCCAGCAGCCAAGGTGTGAGGAGAAATTCACCCCTCCACTTT. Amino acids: CASSQGVRRNSPLHF.

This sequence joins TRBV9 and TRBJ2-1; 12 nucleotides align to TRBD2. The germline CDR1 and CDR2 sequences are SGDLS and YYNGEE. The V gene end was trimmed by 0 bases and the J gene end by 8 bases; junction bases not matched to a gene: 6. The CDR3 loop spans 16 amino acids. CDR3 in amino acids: CASSVELAGGLDEQFF. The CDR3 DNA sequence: TGTGCCAGCAGCGTAGAACTAGCGGGAGGCCTCGATGAGCAGTTCTTC.

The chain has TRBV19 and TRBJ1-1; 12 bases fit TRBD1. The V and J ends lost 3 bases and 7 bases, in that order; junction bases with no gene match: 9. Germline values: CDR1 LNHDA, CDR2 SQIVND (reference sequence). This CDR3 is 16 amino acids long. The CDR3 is CASSIPGQGAIREAFF. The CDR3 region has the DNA TGTGCCAGTAGTATCCCGGGACAGGGGGCGATACGTGAAGCTTTCTTT.

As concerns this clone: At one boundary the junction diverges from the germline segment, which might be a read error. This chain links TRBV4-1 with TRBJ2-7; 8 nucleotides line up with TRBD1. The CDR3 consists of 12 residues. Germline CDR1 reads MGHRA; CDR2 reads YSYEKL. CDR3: CASSQEGGQAIF. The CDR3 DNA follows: TGCGCCAGCAGCCAAGAAGGGGGACAGGCTATCTTC.

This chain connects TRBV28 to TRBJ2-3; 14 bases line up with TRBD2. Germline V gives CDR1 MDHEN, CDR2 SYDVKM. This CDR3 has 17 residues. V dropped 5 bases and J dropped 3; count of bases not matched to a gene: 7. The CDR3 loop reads CASSHGLAGGGTDTQYF. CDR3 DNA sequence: TGTGCCAGCAGTCACGGACTAGCGGGGGGTGGGACAGATACGCAGTATTTT.

The CDR3 region is CASSVGGRYYGYTF. The CDR3 DNA follows: TGTGCCAGCAGTGTGGGGGGGAGGTACTATGGCTACACCTTC. This chain uses TRBV2 with TRBJ1-2; D perhaps matches TRBD1 (5 bases). Germline V lookup: CDR1 SNHLY, CDR2 FYNNEI. This CDR3 comprises 14 residues. Trimming cost V 4 bases and J 3 bases, with 12 bases left between them.

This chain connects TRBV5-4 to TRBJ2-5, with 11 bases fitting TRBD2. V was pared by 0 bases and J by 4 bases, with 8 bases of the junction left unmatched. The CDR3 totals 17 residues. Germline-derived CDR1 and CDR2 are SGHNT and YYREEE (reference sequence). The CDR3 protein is CASSLVIAGGPRETQYF. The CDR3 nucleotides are TGTGCCAGCAGCTTGGTGATAGCGGGAGGGCCTAGAGAGACCCAGTACTTC. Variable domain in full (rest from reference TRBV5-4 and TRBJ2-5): ETGVTQSPTHLIKTRGQQVTLRCSSQSGHNTVSWYQQALGQGPQFIFQYYREEENGRGNFPPRFSGLQFPNYSSELNVNALELDDSALYLCASSLVIAGGPRETQYFGPGTRLLVL.

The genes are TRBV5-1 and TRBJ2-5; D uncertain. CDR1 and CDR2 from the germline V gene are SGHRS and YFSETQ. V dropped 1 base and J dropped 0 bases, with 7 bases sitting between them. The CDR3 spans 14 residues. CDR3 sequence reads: CASSLLPYQETQYF. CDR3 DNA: TGCGCCAGCAGCTTGCTCCCGTACCAAGAGACCCAGTACTTC.

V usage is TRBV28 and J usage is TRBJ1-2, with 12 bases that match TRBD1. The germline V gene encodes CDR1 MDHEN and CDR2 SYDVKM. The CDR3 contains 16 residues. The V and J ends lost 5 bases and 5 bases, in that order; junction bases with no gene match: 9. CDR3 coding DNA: TGTGCCAGCAGTATCCCTCCGGGACAGGGGGCGTATGGCTACACCTTC. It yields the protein CASSIPPGQGAYGYTF.

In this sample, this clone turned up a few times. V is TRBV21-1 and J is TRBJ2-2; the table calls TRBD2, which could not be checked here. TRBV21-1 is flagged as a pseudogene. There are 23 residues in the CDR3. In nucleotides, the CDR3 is TGTGCCAGCACCCCCGGGTCAACAGGGGGGGGTTTACTAGCGGGGACGAACACCGGGGAGCTGTTTTTT. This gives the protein CASTPGSTGGGLLAGTNTGELFF.

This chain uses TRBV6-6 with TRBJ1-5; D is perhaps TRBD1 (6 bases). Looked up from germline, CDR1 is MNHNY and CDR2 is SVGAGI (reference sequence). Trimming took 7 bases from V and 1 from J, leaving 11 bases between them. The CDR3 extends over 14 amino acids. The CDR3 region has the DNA TGTGCCAGCAACCCCAGGGGAAGCAATCAGCCCCAGCATTTT. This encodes CASNPRGSNQPQHF.

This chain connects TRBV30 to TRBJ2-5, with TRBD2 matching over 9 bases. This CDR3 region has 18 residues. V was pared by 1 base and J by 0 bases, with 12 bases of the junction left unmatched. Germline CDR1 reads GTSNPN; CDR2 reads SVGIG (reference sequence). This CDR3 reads CAWSGLRRGGLYQETQYF. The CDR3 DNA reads TGTGCCTGGAGTGGCCTCCGGCGGGGGGGACTTTACCAAGAGACCCAGTACTTC. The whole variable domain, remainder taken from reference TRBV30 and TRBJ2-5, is SQTIHQWPATLVQPVGSPLSLECTVEGTSNPNLYWYRQAAGRGLQLLFYSVGIGQISSEVPQNLSASRPQDRQFILSSKKLLLSDSGFYLCAWSGLRRGGLYQETQYFGPGTRLLVL.

The CDR3 region is CACRGLSSYNSPLHF. DNA for the CDR3: TGTGCCTGTAGAGGACTGAGCTCCTATAATTCACCCCTCCACTTT. The rearrangement links TRBV30 to TRBJ1-6; no firm D call. This CDR3 has 15 residues. Trimming stripped 6 bases from V and 0 bases from J, with 12 bases between. The germline gives CDR1 GTSNPN, CDR2 SVGIG (reference sequence). The whole variable domain, remainder taken from reference TRBV30 and TRBJ1-6, is SQTIHQWPATLVQPVGSPLSLECTVEGTSNPNLYWYRQAAGRGLQLLFYSVGIGQISSEVPQNLSASRPQDRQFILSSKKLLLSDSGFYLCACRGLSSYNSPLHFGNGTRLTVT.

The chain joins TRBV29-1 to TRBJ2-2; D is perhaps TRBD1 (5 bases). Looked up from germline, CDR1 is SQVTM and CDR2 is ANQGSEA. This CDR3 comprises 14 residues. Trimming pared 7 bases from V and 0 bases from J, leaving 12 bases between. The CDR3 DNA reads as TGCAGCGGGTGGACACAGACGAACACCGGGGAGCTGTTTTTT. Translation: CSGWTQTNTGELFF.

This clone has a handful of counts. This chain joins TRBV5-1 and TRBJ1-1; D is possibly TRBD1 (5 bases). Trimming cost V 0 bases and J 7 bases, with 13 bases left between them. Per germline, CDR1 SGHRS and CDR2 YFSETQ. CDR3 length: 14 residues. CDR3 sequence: CASSLVAGRDEAFF. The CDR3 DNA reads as TGCGCCAGCAGCTTGGTGGCGGGGCGGGATGAAGCTTTCTTT.

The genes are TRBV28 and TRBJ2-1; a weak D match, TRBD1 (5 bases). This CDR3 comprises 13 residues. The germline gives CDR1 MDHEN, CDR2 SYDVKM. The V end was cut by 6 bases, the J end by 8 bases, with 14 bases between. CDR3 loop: CASRTESEDEQFF. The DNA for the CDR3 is TGTGCCAGCAGGACAGAAAGTGAAGATGAGCAGTTCTTC.

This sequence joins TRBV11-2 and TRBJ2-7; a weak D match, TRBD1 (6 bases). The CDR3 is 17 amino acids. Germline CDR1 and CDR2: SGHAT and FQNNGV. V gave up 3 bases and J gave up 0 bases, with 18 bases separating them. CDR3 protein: CASSFPSTGTSSYEQYF. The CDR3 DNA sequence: TGTGCCAGCAGCTTCCCTTCGACCGGGACAAGCTCCTACGAGCAGTACTTC.

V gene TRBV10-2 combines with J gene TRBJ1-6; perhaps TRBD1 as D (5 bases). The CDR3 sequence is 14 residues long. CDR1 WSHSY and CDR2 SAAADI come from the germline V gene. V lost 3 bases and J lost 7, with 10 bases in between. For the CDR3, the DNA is TGCGCCAGCAGTGACAGGGTGGGGAATTCACCCCTCCACTTT. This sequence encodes CASSDRVGNSPLHF.

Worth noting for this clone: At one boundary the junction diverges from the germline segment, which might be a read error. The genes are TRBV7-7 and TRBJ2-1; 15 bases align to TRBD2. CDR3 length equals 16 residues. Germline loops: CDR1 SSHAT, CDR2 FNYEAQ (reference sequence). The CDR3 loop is CASSVGLAGGSNEQFF. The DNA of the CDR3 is TGTGCTAGCAGCGTGGGACTAGCGGGAGGCAGCAATGAGCAGTTCTTC.

CDR3 sequence reads: CASSLSQNPYEQYF. The CDR3 DNA follows: TGTGCCAGCAGTTTATCACAAAACCCCTACGAGCAGTACTTC. J is TRBJ2-7 and V is TRBV28; D is unresolved. V lost 1 base, J lost 2 bases, and 9 bases lay in between. The CDR3 has 14 amino acids. Germline CDR1 reads MDHEN; CDR2 reads SYDVKM.

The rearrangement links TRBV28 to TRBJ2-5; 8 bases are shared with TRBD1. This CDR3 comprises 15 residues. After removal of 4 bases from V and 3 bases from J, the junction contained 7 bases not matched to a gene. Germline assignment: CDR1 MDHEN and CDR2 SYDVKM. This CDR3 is CASSSLGTGKETQYF. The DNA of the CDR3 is TGTGCCAGCAGTTCTCTCGGGACAGGAAAAGAGACCCAGTACTTC.